The TCR beta chain under discussion was sequenced for a study of neurological immune-mediated disorders. Study-wide results and limits: Patients with HTLV-1-associated myelopathy had the highest level of TCR clonal expansion, whereas patients with multiple sclerosis had the lowest level, falling beneath the level found in healthy controls.

By 5'RACE with 10-nucleotide random UMIs, the cDNA was made. TCRdb re-called the 5' RACE reads with MiXCR, one entry per CDR3 protein. The sample consists of tens of thousands of distinct CDR3 sequences, roughly 4.5% of them appearing once. Germline values: CDR1 SGHRS, CDR2 YFSETQ. Trimming stripped 7 bases from V and 4 bases from J, with 15 bases between. The CDR3 consists of 14 residues. With respect to this clonotype: The antigen is undetermined.

The chain employs TRBV5-1 and TRBJ1-3; D is unclear. This TCR derives from a man between 25 and 39 years old with multiple sclerosis. Sequenced input: PBMCs. Written as DNA, the CDR3 is TGCGCCAGCGCCAAAGGGCGGGTCGGAAACACCATATATTTT. As protein: CASAKGRVGNTIYF.